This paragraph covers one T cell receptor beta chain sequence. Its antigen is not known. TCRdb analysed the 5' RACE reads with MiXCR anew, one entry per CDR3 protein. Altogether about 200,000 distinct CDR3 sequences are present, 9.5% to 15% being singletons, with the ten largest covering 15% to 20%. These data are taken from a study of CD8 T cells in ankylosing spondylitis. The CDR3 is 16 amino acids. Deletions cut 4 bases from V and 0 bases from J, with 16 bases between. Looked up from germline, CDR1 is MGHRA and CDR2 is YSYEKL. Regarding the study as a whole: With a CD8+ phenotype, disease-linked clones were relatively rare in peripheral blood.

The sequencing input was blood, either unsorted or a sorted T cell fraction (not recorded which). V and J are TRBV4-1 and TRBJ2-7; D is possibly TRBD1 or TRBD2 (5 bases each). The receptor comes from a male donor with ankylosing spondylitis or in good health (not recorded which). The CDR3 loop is CASSLARDGVSYEQYF. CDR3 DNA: TGCGCCAGCAGCCTCGCCCGGGACGGAGTCTCCTACGAGCAGTACTTC.